These 8 T cell receptor beta chains were sequenced from one sample in a study of CD8 T cells in Susac syndrome. Random hexamers were used to reverse transcribe roughly 0.45 to 1 ug of RNA. MiXCR, run by TCRdb on the immunoSEQ multiplex PCR reads, gives a single entry per CDR3 protein. The table lists roughly 200,000 distinct CDR3 sequences, 93% of them singletons. The sample was CD4+ T cells from PBMCs. The source is a human donor in good health.

The gene calls are TRBV5-4 and TRBJ1-2; no clear D. The germline CDR1 and CDR2 sequences are SGHNT and YYREEE (reference sequence). Trimming removed 4 bases from V and 0 bases from J, with 13 bases in between. This CDR3 region has 15 residues. The CDR3 protein is CASSPNQATNYGYTF. CDR3 bases: TGTGCCAGCAGCCCCAACCAGGCAACTAACTATGGCTACACCTTC.

The chain carries TRBV20-1 and TRBJ2-5, with TRBD1 matching 10 bases. The germline V gene has CDR1 DFQATT and CDR2 SNEGSKA (reference sequence). The CDR3 is 15 residues long. V shed 6 bases and J 1 base; nucleotides not matched to a gene: 8. The CDR3 region is CSALLDRGIQETQYF. CDR3 DNA: TGCAGTGCCCTCCTGGACAGGGGGATCCAAGAGACCCAGTACTTC.

This clonotype came up once. The J gene is TRBJ2-1, the V gene TRBV14; TRBD2 matches 9 bases. The CDR3 covers 18 residues. Germline V gene lookup returns CDR1 SGHDN and CDR2 FVKESK. V dropped 5 bases and J dropped 0; count of bases not matched to a gene: 11. The CDR3 bases are TGTGCCAGCAGCTTATGGACTAGCGCTATGAGCTCCTACAATGAGCAGTTCTTC. Translation gives CASSLWTSAMSSYNEQFF.

The genes are TRBV7-2 and TRBJ1-2; no definite D call. The germline V gene encodes CDR1 SGHTA and CDR2 FQGNSA. V shed 4 bases and J shed 5 bases, with 5 bases lying between them. The CDR3 extends over 11 amino acids. This chain's CDR3 is CASSSQYGYTF. The CDR3 DNA sequence: TGTGCCAGCAGCTCCCAATATGGCTACACCTTC.

This clonotype was seen once. The chain is built from TRBV5-1 and TRBJ2-1; TRBD2 matches at 8 bases. The length of the CDR3 is 15 residues. CDR1 and CDR2 (germline): SGHRS, YFSETQ. With 6 bases clipped from V and 6 bases from J, the junction kept 11 bases outside the gene matches. The CDR3 sequence: CASTSRILAGNEQFF. CDR3 nucleotides: TGCGCCAGCACCTCCCGTATCCTAGCGGGCAATGAGCAGTTCTTC.

The V and J genes are TRBV4-2 and TRBJ2-1; 7 bases match TRBD1. From germline, CDR1 is LGHNA and CDR2 YNFKEQ. V was pared by 4 bases and J by 6 bases, with 6 bases of the junction left unmatched. The CDR3 extends over 14 amino acids. CDR3 nucleotide sequence: TGTGCCAGCAGCCCAGAGGGGGCGGTCAATGAGCAGTTCTTC. Residues: CASSPEGAVNEQFF.

The chain carries TRBV10-3 and TRBJ1-2, with D possibly TRBD1 on 5 matching bases. V was pared by 4 bases and J by 4 bases, with 22 bases between. The CDR3 is made up of 17 amino acids. Germline values: CDR1 ENHRY, CDR2 SYGVKD. The CDR3: CAISATGTQDLGYGYTF. CDR3 DNA sequence: TGTGCCATCAGTGCGACCGGGACGCAGGACTTAGGCTATGGCTACACCTTC.

The chain has TRBV2 and TRBJ1-1; weak D call: TRBD1 (6 bases). The CDR3 sequence is 11 residues long. Trimming shortened V by 5 bases and J by 12 bases, and 13 bases separated the two germline ends. Per germline, CDR1 SNHLY and CDR2 FYNNEI. CDR3 sequence: CASSYWTDSFF. The DNA of the CDR3 is TGTGCCAGCAGTTATTGGACAGACTCTTTCTTT.